Shown below are 19 T cell receptor beta chains from a single sample sequenced in a study of low-dose radiotherapy and immunotherapy resistance in tumors. Alpha- and beta-chain coverage of first-strand cDNA came from TRAV- and TRBV-specific primers. PCR amplification of the TCRs was performed with Phusion for 20 PCR cycles, and it relied on a constant-region primer together with a V-primer adapter. Each CDR3 protein gets one entry after TCRdb re-called the reads with MiXCR. The data show 100,000 or so distinct CDR3 sequences, around 21% seen once. As to time point: after trial treatment. The treatment is: LDRT plus nivolumab, ipilimumab, low-dose cyclophosphamide and aspirin (RACIN trial). The sample here was PBMCs, taken after low-dose radiotherapy plus immunotherapy. These receptor sequences come from a male donor with prostate cancer.

Many counts were recorded for this clonotype. Sequence at one end of the junction differs from germline and may be a read error. The chain links TRBV7-7 to TRBJ2-3; D might be TRBD1 (5 bases). The CDR3 is made up of 13 amino acids. Per the germline V gene, CDR1 is SSHAT and CDR2 is FNYEAQ (reference sequence). CDR3 nucleotides: TGTGCTAGCAGCTTGTCTAGGGGAGATACGCAGTATTTT. It encodes CASSLSRGDTQYF. Drawing the rest from reference TRBV7-7 and TRBJ2-3, the complete variable domain is GAGVSQSPRYKVTKRGQDVTLRCDPISSHATLYWYQQALGQGPEFLTYFNYEAQPDKSGLPSDRFSAERPEGSISTLTIQRTEQRDSAMYRCASSLSRGDTQYFGPGTRLTVL.

This clonotype was found many times. This chain links TRBV7-2 with TRBJ2-5, with unresolved D. V dropped 1 base and J dropped 5 bases, with 5 bases sitting between them. Looked up from germline, CDR1 is SGHTA and CDR2 is FQGNSA. The CDR3 runs 12 residues. CDR3 bases: TGTGCCAGCAGCTTAGACATTGAGACCCAGTACTTC. The encoded protein is CASSLDIETQYF.

This clonotype was picked up many times. The V gene is TRBV5-1, the J gene TRBJ2-7; TRBD1 aligns across 10 bases. The V and J ends lost 4 bases and 6 bases, in that order; junction bases with no gene match: 10. The CDR3 spans 15 residues. Looked up from germline, CDR1 is SGHRS and CDR2 is YFSETQ. The DNA of the CDR3 is TGCGCCAGCAGCAACCCCGGGACAGGGGTCCCCGAGCAGTACTTC. Protein: CASSNPGTGVPEQYF. Full variable domain (missing parts from reference TRBV5-1 and TRBJ2-7): KAGVTQTPRYLIKTRGQQVTLSCSPISGHRSVSWYQQTPGQGLQFLFEYFSETQRNKGNFPGRFSGRQFSNSRSEMNVSTLELGDSALYLCASSNPGTGVPEQYFGPGTRLTVT.

In this sample, this clonotype turned up many times. The chain has TRBV11-3 and TRBJ2-1, with 10 bases identical to TRBD2. This CDR3 comprises 15 residues. Germline values: CDR1 SGHNT, CDR2 YENEEA. With 5 bases clipped from V and 3 bases from J, the junction kept 4 bases outside the gene matches. The CDR3 coding sequence is TGTGCCAGCAGCGCCCGGACTAGCGGCTACAATGAGCAGTTCTTC. Amino acid sequence: CASSARTSGYNEQFF.

Points on this clonotype: A single base is all that separates this from a far larger clone, so a read error is likely. This rearrangement joins TRBV5-5 to TRBJ2-1; TRBD1 aligns across 11 bases. The CDR3 runs 14 residues. V was pared by 4 bases and J by 10 bases, with 7 bases of the junction left unmatched. Germline CDR1 reads SGHKS; CDR2 reads YYEKEE (reference sequence). Here the CDR3 reads CASSPGQGVNEQFF. CDR3 in DNA: TGTGCCAGCAGCCCGGGACAGGGGGTCAACGAGCAGTTCTTC.

Many counts were recorded for this clonotype. The rearrangement joins TRBV4-2 to TRBJ1-4, with D perhaps matching TRBD1 (6 bases). The ends were cut back, 4 bases at V and 4 bases at J, with 16 bases in the middle. Germline lookup yields CDR1 LGHNA and CDR2 YNFKEQ. This CDR3 spans 16 amino acids. In DNA form, the CDR3 reads TGTGCCAGCAGCCCCTCCCGGGGACAACTTAATGAAAAACTGTTTTTT. Protein sequence: CASSPSRGQLNEKLFF.

The chain uses TRBV2 and TRBJ1-2; D perhaps matches TRBD1 (6 bases). The ends were cut back, 7 bases at V and 6 bases at J, with 18 bases in the middle. CDR1 and CDR2 from the germline V gene are SNHLY and FYNNEI. The CDR3 spans 14 residues. CDR3 bases: TGTGCCAGCATTCTACAGGGCCCTCCCCATGGCTACACCTTC. Its translation: CASILQGPPHGYTF. The entire variable domain, with the rest obtained from reference TRBV2 and TRBJ1-2, is as follows: EPEVTQTPSHQVTQMGQEVILRCVPISNHLYFYWYRQILGQKVEFLVSFYNNEISEKSEIFDDQFSVERPDGSNFTLKIRSTKLEDSAMYFCASILQGPPHGYTFGSGTRLTVV.

This clonotype has just a few counts. The V call is TRBV2, the J call TRBJ1-2, with D possibly TRBD1 on 6 matching bases. This CDR3 spans 14 amino acids. V lost 1 base and J 7 bases, leaving 13 bases between the germline ends. From germline, CDR1 is SNHLY and CDR2 FYNNEI. The CDR3 here is CASSEVGGPSGYTF. The CDR3 region has the DNA TGTGCCAGCAGTGAAGTAGGGGGGCCCTCTGGCTACACCTTC.

V usage is TRBV5-4 and J usage is TRBJ1-3; D possibly corresponds to TRBD1 (5 bases). The CDR3 is 14 amino acids. CDR1 and CDR2 (germline): SGHNT, YYREEE (reference sequence). V gave up 5 bases and J gave up 5 bases, with 14 bases separating them. This CDR3 reads CASRDSFMRNTIYF. The CDR3, as DNA: TGTGCCAGCAGAGACAGTTTTATGCGAAACACCATATATTTT. The variable domain in full, with the rest retrieved from reference TRBV5-4 and TRBJ1-3, is ETGVTQSPTHLIKTRGQQVTLRCSSQSGHNTVSWYQQALGQGPQFIFQYYREEENGRGNFPPRFSGLQFPNYSSELNVNALELDDSALYLCASRDSFMRNTIYFGEGSWLTVV.

This clonotype has ten or more counts. The chain couples TRBV14 to TRBJ1-2, with D tentatively TRBD1 (5 bases). Germline CDR1 reads SGHDN; CDR2 reads FVKESK. V was shortened by 2 bases and J by 4 bases, with 11 bases between the two germline ends. The CDR3 is 14 residues long. The CDR3 DNA reads as TGTGCCAGCAGCCAATTGGGGGTGACCTATGGCTACACCTTC. Translating gives CASSQLGVTYGYTF.

This clonotype was seen at least ten times. V usage is TRBV19 and J usage is TRBJ2-7; TRBD1 matches at 7 bases. Germline-derived CDR1 and CDR2 are LNHDA and SQIVND (reference sequence). V gave up 3 bases and J gave up 5 bases; unmatched junction bases: 4. The CDR3 sequence is 13 residues long. The CDR3 loop is CASSITGADEQYF. The CDR3 DNA sequence: TGTGCCAGTAGTATCACAGGGGCGGACGAGCAGTACTTC.

This clonotype was picked up one time. This likely traces to a read error, being one base from a far larger clone. This chain uses TRBV5-4 with TRBJ2-1; a possible D gene is TRBD2 (6 bases). CDR3 length equals 11 residues. The germline V and J ends were trimmed by 4 bases and 10 bases, with 9 bases remaining between them. Germline CDR1 is SGHNT and CDR2 is YYREEE (reference sequence). The CDR3 loop reads CASSAGYEQFF. As DNA, the CDR3 is TGTGCCAGCAGCGCGGGATACGAGCAGTTCTTC.

This clonotype was seen at least ten times. V usage is TRBV10-3 and J usage is TRBJ2-1; weak D call: TRBD1 (5 bases). V lost 6 bases and J lost 9, with 9 bases in between. Germline CDR1 reads ENHRY; CDR2 reads SYGVKD. The CDR3 spans 11 residues. The CDR3 region is CAIRTGSEQFF. The CDR3 coding sequence is TGTGCCATCAGAACAGGTTCTGAGCAGTTCTTC.

This clonotype was recorded many times. The J gene is TRBJ1-1, the V gene TRBV10-3, with D maybe TRBD1 (6 bases). The CDR3 covers 13 residues. V was pared by 6 bases and J by 5 bases, with 13 bases between. CDR1 is ENHRY, CDR2 SYGVKD, per germline. CDR3 sequence reads: CAIRGTRSTEAFF. CDR3 DNA sequence: TGTGCCATCAGGGGGACAAGGTCGACTGAAGCTTTCTTT.

This clonotype was seen repeatedly, ten times or more. The chain is built from TRBV7-2 and TRBJ1-5, with D perhaps TRBD1 (5 bases). The germline CDR1 and CDR2 sequences are SGHTA and FQGNSA. The CDR3 sequence is 13 residues long. V was cut by 5 bases and J by 5 bases, with 10 bases left in between. The CDR3 DNA follows: TGTGCCAGCAGCCTCCAGGGAGATCAGCCCCAGCATTTT. Translation: CASSLQGDQPQHF.

This clonotype has ten or more counts. The J gene is TRBJ1-5, the V gene TRBV20-1; no reliable D call. The CDR3 has 15 residues. The V end was cut by 3 bases, the J end by 0 bases, with 12 bases between. Germline V gives CDR1 DFQATT, CDR2 SNEGSKA (reference sequence). CDR3 sequence: CSASLHAYSNQPQHF. As DNA, the CDR3 is TGCAGTGCTAGCTTACATGCCTATAGCAATCAGCCCCAGCATTTT.

This clonotype has at least ten counts. This chain links TRBV20-1 with TRBJ1-2; TRBD1 agrees at 7 bases. V shed 6 bases, J shed 7 bases, and the junction held 8 bases outside the gene matches. CDR3 length: 12 residues. Germline V gene lookup returns CDR1 DFQATT and CDR2 SNEGSKA (reference sequence). As DNA, the CDR3 is TGCAGTGCGGACGACAGGGTGGGTGGCTACACCTTC. The encoded protein is CSADDRVGGYTF.

There are many counts of this clonotype. The chain combines TRBV7-2 with TRBJ2-5; tentatively, D is TRBD1 (6 bases). CDR1 SGHTA and CDR2 FQGNSA come from the germline V gene. There are 14 residues in the CDR3. The V end lost 5 bases, the J end lost 5 bases, and 15 bases lay between the germline ends. Written as DNA, the CDR3 is TGTGCCAGCAGCAGCAGCGCTACAGGGGAGACCCAGTACTTC. Amino acid sequence: CASSSSATGETQYF.

With regard to this clonotype: This sequence is one base from a far larger clone and is likely a read error. The rearrangement links TRBV5-3 to TRBJ2-2; D could derive from TRBD1 or TRBD2 (6 bases each). TRBV5-3 is marked as an open reading frame, function uncertain. The CDR3 consists of 18 residues. The CDR3 region has the DNA TGTGCCAGCAGCGCCCAAGCTGGAAGGTTAGGGGACACCGGGGAGGTGTTTTTT. Its protein product is CASSAQAGRLGDTGEVFF.